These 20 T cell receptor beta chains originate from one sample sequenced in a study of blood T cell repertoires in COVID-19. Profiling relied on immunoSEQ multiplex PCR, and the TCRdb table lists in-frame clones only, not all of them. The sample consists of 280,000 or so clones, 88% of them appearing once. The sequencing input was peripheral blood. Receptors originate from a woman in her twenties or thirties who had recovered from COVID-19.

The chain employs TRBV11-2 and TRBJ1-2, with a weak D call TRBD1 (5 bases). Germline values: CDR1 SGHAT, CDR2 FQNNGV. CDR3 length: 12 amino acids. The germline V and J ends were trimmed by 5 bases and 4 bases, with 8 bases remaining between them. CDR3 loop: CASSGGTYGYTF. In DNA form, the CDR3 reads TGTGCCAGCAGCGGAGGGACCTATGGCTACACCTTC.

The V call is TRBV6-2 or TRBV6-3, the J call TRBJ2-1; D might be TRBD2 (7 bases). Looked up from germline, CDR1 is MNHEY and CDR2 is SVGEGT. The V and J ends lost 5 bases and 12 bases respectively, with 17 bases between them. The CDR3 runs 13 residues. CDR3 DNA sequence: TGTGCCAGCAGTGCCCGGGGGGCCCTTGGGCAGTTCTTC. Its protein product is CASSARGALGQFF.

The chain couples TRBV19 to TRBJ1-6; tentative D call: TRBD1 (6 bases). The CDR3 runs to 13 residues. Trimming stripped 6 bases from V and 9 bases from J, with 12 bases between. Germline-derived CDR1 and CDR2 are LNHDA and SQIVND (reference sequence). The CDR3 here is CASRDSRSSPLHF. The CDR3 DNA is TGTGCCAGTAGGGACAGTCGGAGTTCACCCCTCCACTTT.

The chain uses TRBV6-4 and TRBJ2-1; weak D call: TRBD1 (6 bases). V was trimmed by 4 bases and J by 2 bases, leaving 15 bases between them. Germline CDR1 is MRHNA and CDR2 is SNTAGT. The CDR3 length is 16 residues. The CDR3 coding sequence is TGTGCCAGCAGTGTGGCGGCAGGGGTCCCCTACAATGAGCAGTTCTTC. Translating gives CASSVAAGVPYNEQFF.

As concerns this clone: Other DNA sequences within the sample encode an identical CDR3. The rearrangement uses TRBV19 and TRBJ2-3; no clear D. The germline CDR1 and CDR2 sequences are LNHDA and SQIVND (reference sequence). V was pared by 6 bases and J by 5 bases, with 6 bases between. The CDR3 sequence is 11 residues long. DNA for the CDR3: TGTGCCAGTAGCCCGGGAGATACGCAGTATTTT. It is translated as CASSPGDTQYF.

This CDR3 reads CATSDDKTGNQPQHF. Written as DNA, the CDR3 is TGTGCCACCAGTGACGATAAGACAGGGAATCAGCCCCAGCATTTT. This chain uses TRBV24-1 with TRBJ1-5; 7 nucleotides match TRBD1. CDR1 KGHDR and CDR2 SFDVKD come from the germline V gene. The CDR3 totals 15 residues. V gave up 4 bases and J gave up 4 bases; unmatched junction bases: 6.

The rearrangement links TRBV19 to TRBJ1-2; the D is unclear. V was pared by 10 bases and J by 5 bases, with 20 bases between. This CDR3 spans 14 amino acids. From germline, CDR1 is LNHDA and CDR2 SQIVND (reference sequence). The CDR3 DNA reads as TGTGCCACCGAAGCCCCCTATGGTCGATATGGCTACACCTTC. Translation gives CATEAPYGRYGYTF.

The CDR3 loop reads CASSLALAGNTEAFF. Here the CDR3 DNA reads TGTGCCAGCAGCTTAGCATTGGCAGGTAACACTGAAGCTTTCTTT. The rearrangement links TRBV7-2 to TRBJ1-1, with no clear D. CDR1 is SGHTA, CDR2 FQGNSA, per germline. There are 15 residues in the CDR3. V was pared by 0 bases and J by 2 bases, with 10 bases between.

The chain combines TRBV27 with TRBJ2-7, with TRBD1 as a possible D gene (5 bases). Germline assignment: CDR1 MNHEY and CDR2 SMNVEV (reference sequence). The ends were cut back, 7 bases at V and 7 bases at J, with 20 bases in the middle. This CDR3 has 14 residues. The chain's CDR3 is CASTTTQGLGEQYF. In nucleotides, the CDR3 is TGTGCCAGCACCACTACTCAGGGATTAGGAGAGCAGTACTTC.

The CDR3: CSVEDRGSLGYTF. DNA for the CDR3: TGCAGCGTTGAAGATCGGGGAAGTCTTGGCTACACCTTC. This chain uses TRBV29-1 with TRBJ1-2, with unresolved D. Germline V gene lookup returns CDR1 SQVTM and CDR2 ANQGSEA. CDR3 size: 13 residues. V was trimmed by 0 bases and J by 7 bases, leaving 12 bases between them.

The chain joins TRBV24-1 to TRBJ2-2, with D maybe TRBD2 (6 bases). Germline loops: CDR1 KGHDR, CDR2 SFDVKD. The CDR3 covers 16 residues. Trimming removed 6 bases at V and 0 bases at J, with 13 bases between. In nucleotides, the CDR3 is TGTGCCACCAGTCCTTCGGGAGAGTCGAACACCGGGGAGCTGTTTTTT. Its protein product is CATSPSGESNTGELFF.

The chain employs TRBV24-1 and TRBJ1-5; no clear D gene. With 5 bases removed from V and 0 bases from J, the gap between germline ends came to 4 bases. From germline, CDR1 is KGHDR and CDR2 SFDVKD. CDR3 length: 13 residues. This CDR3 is CATSVHSNQPQHF. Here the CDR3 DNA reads TGTGCCACCAGTGTACATAGCAATCAGCCCCAGCATTTT.

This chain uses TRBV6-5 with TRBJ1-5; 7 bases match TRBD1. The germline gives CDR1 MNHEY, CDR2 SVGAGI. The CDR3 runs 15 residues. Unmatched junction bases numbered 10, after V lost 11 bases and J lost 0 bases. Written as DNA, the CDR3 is TGTGCCGTTTACAGGGGCGCTGATAGCAATCAGCCCCAGCATTTT. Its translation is CAVYRGADSNQPQHF.

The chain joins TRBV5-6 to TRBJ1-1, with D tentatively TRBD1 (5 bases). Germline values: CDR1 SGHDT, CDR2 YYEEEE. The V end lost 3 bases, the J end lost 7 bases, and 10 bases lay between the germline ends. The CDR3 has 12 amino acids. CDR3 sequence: CASSWGSIEAFF. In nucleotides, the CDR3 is TGTGCCAGCAGCTGGGGCTCGATTGAAGCTTTCTTT.

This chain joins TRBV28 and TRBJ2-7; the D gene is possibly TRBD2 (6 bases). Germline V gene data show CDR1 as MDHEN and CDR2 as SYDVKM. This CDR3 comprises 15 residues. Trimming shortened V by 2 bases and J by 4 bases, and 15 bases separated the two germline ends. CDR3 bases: TGTGCCAGCAGTTTAATTCGGGGGTTGCCTTACGAGCAGTACTTC. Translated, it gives CASSLIRGLPYEQYF.

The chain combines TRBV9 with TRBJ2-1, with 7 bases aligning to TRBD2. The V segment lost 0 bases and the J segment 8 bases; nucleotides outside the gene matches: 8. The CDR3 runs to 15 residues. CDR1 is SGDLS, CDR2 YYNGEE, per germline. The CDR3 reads CASSVAPAGRDEQFF. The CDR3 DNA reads TGTGCCAGCAGCGTAGCCCCAGCGGGGCGGGATGAGCAGTTCTTC.

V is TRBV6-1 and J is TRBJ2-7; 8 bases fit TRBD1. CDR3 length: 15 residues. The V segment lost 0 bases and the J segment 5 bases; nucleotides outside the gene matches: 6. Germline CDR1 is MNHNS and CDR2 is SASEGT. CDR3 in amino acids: CASSEAGQGPNEQYF. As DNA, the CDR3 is TGTGCCAGCAGTGAAGCTGGACAGGGCCCAAACGAGCAGTACTTC.

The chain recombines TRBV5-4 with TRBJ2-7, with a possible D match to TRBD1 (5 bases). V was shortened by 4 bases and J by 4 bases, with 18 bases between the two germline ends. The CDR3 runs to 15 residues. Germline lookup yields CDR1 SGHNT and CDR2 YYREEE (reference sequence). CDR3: CASSPDLTEPYEQYF. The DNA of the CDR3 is TGTGCCAGCAGCCCTGACCTGACAGAACCTTACGAGCAGTACTTC. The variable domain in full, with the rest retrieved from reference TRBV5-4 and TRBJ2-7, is ETGVTQSPTHLIKTRGQQVTLRCSSQSGHNTVSWYQQALGQGPQFIFQYYREEENGRGNFPPRFSGLQFPNYSSELNVNALELDDSALYLCASSPDLTEPYEQYFGPGTRLTVT.

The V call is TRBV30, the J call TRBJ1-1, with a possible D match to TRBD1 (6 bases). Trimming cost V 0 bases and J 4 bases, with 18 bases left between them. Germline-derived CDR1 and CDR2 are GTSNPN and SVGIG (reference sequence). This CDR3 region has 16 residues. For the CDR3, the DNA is TGTGCCTGGAGTGTATGGGCAGGGGTGTCGAGCACTGAAGCTTTCTTT. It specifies CAWSVWAGVSSTEAFF.

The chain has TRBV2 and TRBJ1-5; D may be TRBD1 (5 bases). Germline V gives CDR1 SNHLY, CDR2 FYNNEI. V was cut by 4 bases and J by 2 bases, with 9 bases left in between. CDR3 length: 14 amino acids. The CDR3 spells CASSAGGGNQPQHF. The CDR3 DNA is TGTGCCAGCAGTGCGGGGGGGGGCAATCAGCCCCAGCATTTT. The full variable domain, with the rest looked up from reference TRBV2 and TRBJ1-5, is EPEVTQTPSHQVTQMGQEVILRCVPISNHLYFYWYRQILGQKVEFLVSFYNNEISEKSEIFDDQFSVERPDGSNFTLKIRSTKLEDSAMYFCASSAGGGNQPQHFGDGTRLSIL.